The rows below give T cell receptor beta chains drawn from one sample of a study of OX40 agonist ivuxolimab in advanced cancers. The protocol was immunoSEQ multiplex PCR, while the TCRdb copy is restricted to in-frame clones and leaves out a portion. Here the sample spans approximately 94,000 clones, 80% to 95% being singletons. The sequencing used CD4+ or CD8+ T cells sorted from blood, collected in a trial of the OX40 agonist ivuxolimab. The receptors were sampled from an adult with an advanced solid tumor such as melanoma, head and neck, liver or kidney cancer. Each CDR3 is given with its conserved first and last residue. Fields, in order: D gene, clone size, V gene, J gene, CDR3 DNA, CDR3 protein. D genes are given only for firm matches. The size of a clone is reported for some rows only, either as once, few or many, or as a class for expanded clones.

d_call: -
clone_size: -
v_call: TRBV6-5
j_call: TRBJ2-1
cdr3_nt: TGTGCCAGCAGTTCATTGGCCAATTCGCCGGAGCAGTTCTTC
cdr3_aa: CASSSLANSPEQFF

d_call: -
clone_size: -
v_call: TRBV10-2
j_call: TRBJ1-1
cdr3_nt: TGCGCCACCCTTTCGACGGATTTGAACACTGAAGCTTTCTTT
cdr3_aa: CATLSTDLNTEAFF

d_call: TRBD1
clone_size: -
v_call: TRBV9
j_call: TRBJ1-1
cdr3_nt: TGTGCCAGCAGCGTCTATGGTGGAGACAGGGGGCGAGCTTTCTTT
cdr3_aa: CASSVYGGDRGRAFF

d_call: -
clone_size: -
v_call: TRBV7-6
j_call: TRBJ1-3
cdr3_nt: TGTGCCAGCAGCCTTGGAAACACCATATATTTT
cdr3_aa: CASSLGNTIYF

d_call: -
clone_size: -
v_call: TRBV5-1
j_call: TRBJ2-3
cdr3_nt: TGCGCCAGCGCGGAGGAGTGGGGCACAGATACGCAGTATTTT
cdr3_aa: CASAEEWGTDTQYF

d_call: TRBD1
clone_size: -
v_call: TRBV19
j_call: TRBJ1-1
cdr3_nt: TGTGCCAGTAGAGCGGGGACAGGGACTGAAGCTTTCTTT
cdr3_aa: CASRAGTGTEAFF

d_call: -
clone_size: -
v_call: TRBV4-1
j_call: TRBJ2-3
cdr3_nt: TGCGCCAGCAGCCAAGGCTCAACGGGACGGAACACAGATACGCAGTATTTT
cdr3_aa: CASSQGSTGRNTDTQYF

d_call: -
clone_size: -
v_call: TRBV25-1
j_call: TRBJ2-3
cdr3_nt: TGTGCCAGCAGTGAATATGGCGGAAGCACAGATACGCAGTATTTT
cdr3_aa: CASSEYGGSTDTQYF

d_call: -
clone_size: -
v_call: TRBV19
j_call: TRBJ1-5
cdr3_nt: TGTGCCAGTACCGCCTATGAGCACAGTAGCAATCAGCCCCAGCATTTT
cdr3_aa: CASTAYEHSSNQPQHF

d_call: TRBD2
clone_size: -
v_call: TRBV11-2
j_call: TRBJ2-3
cdr3_nt: TGTGCCAGCAGCCGACTAGCGGGAATGGATACGCAGTATTTT
cdr3_aa: CASSRLAGMDTQYF

d_call: -
clone_size: -
v_call: TRBV9
j_call: TRBJ1-1
cdr3_nt: TGTGCCAGCAGCGAAAGCCCGGACAAGAACACTGAAGCTTTCTTT
cdr3_aa: CASSESPDKNTEAFF

d_call: -
clone_size: -
v_call: TRBV27
j_call: TRBJ1-1
cdr3_nt: TGTGCCAGCAGTCCGTGGGTGAACACTGAAGCTTTCTTT
cdr3_aa: CASSPWVNTEAFF

d_call: TRBD1
clone_size: once
v_call: TRBV4-1
j_call: TRBJ2-7
cdr3_nt: TGCGCCAGCAGCCCCGCCTGGGGACAGGGATCCTACGAGCAGTACTTC
cdr3_aa: CASSPAWGQGSYEQYF

d_call: -
clone_size: -
v_call: TRBV13
j_call: TRBJ1-6
cdr3_nt: TGTGCCAGCAGCTTAGGGGGGGCTGATTCACCCCTCCACTTT
cdr3_aa: CASSLGGADSPLHF

d_call: -
clone_size: -
v_call: TRBV13
j_call: TRBJ2-7
cdr3_nt: TGTGCCAGCTCCCAGGGAGGATCCTACGAGCAGTACTTC
cdr3_aa: CASSQGGSYEQYF

d_call: -
clone_size: few
v_call: TRBV6-5
j_call: TRBJ2-6
cdr3_nt: TGTGCCAGCAGCCTACAGGGATACGGGGCCAACGTCCTGACTTTC
cdr3_aa: CASSLQGYGANVLTF

d_call: -
clone_size: -
v_call: TRBV11-2
j_call: TRBJ2-1
cdr3_nt: TGTGCCAGCAGCTTAGGGCGGGACCTTCATAACAATGAGCAGTTCTTC
cdr3_aa: CASSLGRDLHNNEQFF

d_call: -
clone_size: -
v_call: TRBV27
j_call: TRBJ1-1
cdr3_nt: TGTGCCAGCAGTTTACGGGAGAACACTGAAGCTTTCTTT
cdr3_aa: CASSLRENTEAFF

d_call: -
clone_size: -
v_call: TRBV7-9
j_call: TRBJ2-3
cdr3_nt: TGTGCCAGCAGCTTAGACTATACGCAGTATTTT
cdr3_aa: CASSLDYTQYF

d_call: -
clone_size: once
v_call: TRBV18
j_call: TRBJ2-5
cdr3_nt: TGTGCCAGCTTGCAGGAGGTGGGTCAAGAGACCCAGTACTTC
cdr3_aa: CASLQEVGQETQYF

d_call: -
clone_size: -
v_call: TRBV19
j_call: TRBJ1-6
cdr3_nt: TGTGCCAGTAGTACGGCAGGGCTGGGGGATTCACCCCTCCACTTT
cdr3_aa: CASSTAGLGDSPLHF

d_call: -
clone_size: -
v_call: TRBV27
j_call: TRBJ1-2
cdr3_nt: TGTGCCAGCAGCCCAGGGGACCTCAACTATGGCTACACCTTC
cdr3_aa: CASSPGDLNYGYTF

d_call: TRBD2
clone_size: -
v_call: TRBV4-1
j_call: TRBJ2-1
cdr3_nt: TGCGCCAGCAGCCACCAACTCAGGACTAGCGGGGAGCAGTTCTTC
cdr3_aa: CASSHQLRTSGEQFF

d_call: TRBD2
clone_size: -
v_call: TRBV9
j_call: TRBJ2-1
cdr3_nt: TGTGCCAGCAGCACCCGTCGGACTAGCGGGGGGGGAGATGAGCAGTTCTTC
cdr3_aa: CASSTRRTSGGGDEQFF

d_call: -
clone_size: once
v_call: TRBV4-3
j_call: TRBJ1-2
cdr3_nt: TGCGCCAGCAGCCAAGACCCCCGACCGGGCTATGGCTACACCTTC
cdr3_aa: CASSQDPRPGYGYTF

d_call: TRBD1
clone_size: -
v_call: TRBV7-8
j_call: TRBJ1-1
cdr3_nt: TGTGCCAGCAGCCTCCCACCGGGACAGGGGTCGCCTGAAGCTTTCTTT
cdr3_aa: CASSLPPGQGSPEAFF

d_call: -
clone_size: -
v_call: TRBV4-1
j_call: TRBJ2-7
cdr3_nt: TGCGCCAGCAGCCAAGATAGGGGAAACGAGCAGTACTTC
cdr3_aa: CASSQDRGNEQYF

d_call: -
clone_size: -
v_call: TRBV25-1
j_call: TRBJ2-1
cdr3_nt: TGTGCCAGCAGTGGGGACTTGGGCCTTCGACTTTACAATGAGCAGTTCTTC
cdr3_aa: CASSGDLGLRLYNEQFF

d_call: TRBD1
clone_size: -
v_call: TRBV4-1
j_call: TRBJ2-7
cdr3_nt: TGCGCCAGCAGCCAAGTGCCGGACAGGGAAAAGTACTTC
cdr3_aa: CASSQVPDREKYF

d_call: -
clone_size: -
v_call: TRBV28
j_call: TRBJ2-3
cdr3_nt: TGTGCCAGCAGCCAGGTGGTAACAGATACGCAGTATTTT
cdr3_aa: CASSQVVTDTQYF

d_call: TRBD2
clone_size: -
v_call: TRBV2
j_call: TRBJ2-7
cdr3_nt: TGTGCCAGCAGTGAGTCGGTAGCGGGAGTATGGGAGCAGTACTTC
cdr3_aa: CASSESVAGVWEQYF

d_call: TRBD2
clone_size: -
v_call: TRBV2
j_call: TRBJ2-7
cdr3_nt: TGTGCCAGCAGAACCACTAGCGGGAGAAACTCCTACGAGCAGTACTTC
cdr3_aa: CASRTTSGRNSYEQYF

d_call: -
clone_size: -
v_call: TRBV6-6
j_call: TRBJ1-1
cdr3_nt: TGTGCCAGTAGCCACGGGAACACTGAAGCTTTCTTT
cdr3_aa: CASSHGNTEAFF